A single sample gave rise to the 32 T cell receptor beta chains below, sequenced in a study of blood T cell repertoires in COVID-19. Using immunoSEQ multiplex PCR, the repertoire was profiled, and TCRdb retains in-frame clones only, with some absent. The data hold 100,000 to 150,000 clones, with 86% observed a single time. Sequencing was performed on PBMCs or T cells enriched from blood (not recorded which). Receptors originate from a woman between 45 and 65 years old who had recovered from COVID-19.

The rearrangement uses TRBV6-2 or TRBV6-3 and TRBJ2-7; D is perhaps TRBD1 (5 bases). Trimming pared 6 bases from V and 3 bases from J, leaving 15 bases between. Germline V gives CDR1 MNHEY, CDR2 SVGEGT. The CDR3 is made up of 14 amino acids. CDR3 residues: CASSTDGADYEQYF. The CDR3 DNA sequence: TGTGCCAGCAGCACGGATGGGGCAGACTACGAGCAGTACTTC.

The V and J genes are TRBV9 and TRBJ2-2; perhaps TRBD1 as D (6 bases). Trimming took 0 bases from V and 4 from J, leaving 10 bases between them. There are 15 residues in the CDR3. Germline-derived CDR1 and CDR2 are SGDLS and YYNGEE. Here the CDR3 DNA reads TGTGCCAGCAGCGTAGGGGGACAAGGCACCGGGGAGCTGTTTTTT. It translates to CASSVGGQGTGELFF.

The rearrangement uses TRBV5-4 and TRBJ1-3; tentative D call: TRBD1 (5 bases). Per the germline V gene, CDR1 is SGHNT and CDR2 is YYREEE (reference sequence). CDR3 size: 16 residues. Trimming stripped 0 bases from V and 1 base from J, with 11 bases between. CDR3 bases: TGTGCCAGCAGCTTGGCCAGGGAAGCGTCTGGAAACACCATATATTTT. Residues: CASSLAREASGNTIYF.

The chain recombines TRBV7-2 with TRBJ1-3, with a possible D match to TRBD1 (5 bases). The V end was cut by 4 bases, the J end by 11 bases, with 18 bases between. Germline values: CDR1 SGHTA, CDR2 FQGNSA. The CDR3 is 14 amino acids. The CDR3 loop reads CASSSDSLYTAIYF. DNA for the CDR3: TGTGCCAGCAGCTCAGACAGTTTATATACGGCCATATATTTT.

The chain combines TRBV10-1 with TRBJ1-1; unclear D gene. Germline CDR1 WNHNN, CDR2 SYGVQD (reference sequence). Trimming left V 2 bases short and J 3 bases short, with 7 bases between. CDR3 length: 13 amino acids. The CDR3 loop is CASSERRDTEAFF. The CDR3 bases are TGCGCCAGCAGTGAGAGGAGGGACACTGAAGCTTTCTTT.

The chain carries TRBV7-9 and TRBJ2-5; TRBD2 agrees at 8 bases. Germline CDR1 reads SEHNR; CDR2 reads FQNEAQ (reference sequence). This CDR3 has 14 amino acids. Unmatched junction bases numbered 4, after V lost 6 bases and J lost 1 base. The CDR3 DNA is TGTGCCAGCAGTGGCGGGGGGCCCCAAGAGACCCAGTACTTC. This codes for CASSGGGPQETQYF. Full variable domain (rest looked up from reference TRBV7-9 and TRBJ2-5): DTGVSQNPRHKITKRGQNVTFRCDPISEHNRLYWYRQTLGQGPEFLTYFQNEAQLEKSRLLSDRFSAERPKGSFSTLEIQRTEQGDSAMYLCASSGGGPQETQYFGPGTRLLVL.

V is TRBV3-1 (or the pseudogene TRBV3-2) and J is TRBJ2-7, with TRBD1 matching 7 bases. V lost 4 bases and J lost 5; bases outside the gene matches: 5. CDR1 is LGHDT and CDR2 is YNNKEL in the germline V gene (reference sequence). The CDR3 extends over 13 amino acids. The CDR3 DNA is TGTGCCAGCAGCCGACAGGGTCTCAACGAGCAGTACTTC. Its translation is CASSRQGLNEQYF.

The chain links TRBV19 to TRBJ1-5, with 10 bases fitting TRBD1. The CDR3 is made up of 16 amino acids. The germline CDR1 and CDR2 sequences are LNHDA and SQIVND (reference sequence). J gave up 3 bases and V 6 bases, and 8 bases lay outside the gene matches. Here the CDR3 reads CASRNTGQGNNQPQHF. The DNA of the CDR3 is TGTGCCAGTAGAAATACGGGACAGGGGAACAATCAGCCCCAGCATTTT. The full variable domain, rest sourced from reference TRBV19 and TRBJ1-5, is DGGITQSPKYLFRKEGQNVTLSCEQNLNHDAMYWYRQDPGQGLRLIYYSQIVNDFQKGDIAEGYSVSREKKESFPLTVTSAQKNPTAFYLCASRNTGQGNNQPQHFGDGTRLSIL.

The chain uses TRBV5-5 and TRBJ2-2, with 7 bases fitting TRBD2. This CDR3 region has 13 residues. The V gene end was trimmed by 4 bases and the J gene end by 6 bases; junction bases not matched to a gene: 3. Germline CDR1 reads SGHKS; CDR2 reads YYEKEE (reference sequence). CDR3 nucleotide sequence: TGTGCCAGCAGCACCACTAGCGCCGGGGAGCTGTTTTTT. It yields the protein CASSTTSAGELFF.

The J gene is TRBJ1-3, the V gene TRBV6-1, with D unclear. The V and J ends lost 2 bases and 0 bases respectively, with 5 bases between them. The CDR3 has 14 residues. Per the germline V gene, CDR1 is MNHNS and CDR2 is SASEGT. As DNA, the CDR3 is TGTGCCAGCAGTGAACACTACTCTGGAAACACCATATATTTT. Encoded protein: CASSEHYSGNTIYF.

This clone was recorded only once. The sample carries other DNA sequences with the same CDR3. The chain has TRBV7-2 and TRBJ1-1; D may be TRBD1 (6 bases). The germline CDR1 and CDR2 sequences are SGHTA and FQGNSA. With 5 bases removed from V and 4 bases from J, the gap between germline ends came to 11 bases. This CDR3 has 13 amino acids. This CDR3 is CASSLQGSTEAFF. The CDR3 bases are TGTGCCAGCAGCCTACAGGGAAGCACTGAAGCTTTCTTT.

This clone was recorded a few times. This chain uses TRBV9 with TRBJ1-2, with 7 bases matching TRBD1. The CDR3 loop spans 16 amino acids. The germline CDR1 and CDR2 sequences are SGDLS and YYNGEE. J lost 0 bases, V lost 3 bases, and 8 bases had no gene match. The CDR3 coding sequence is TGTGCCAGCAGCGAAAAGGGACAGCGAGCTAACTATGGCTACACCTTC. Translated, it gives CASSEKGQRANYGYTF.

This clone was found a few times. V usage is TRBV2 and J usage is TRBJ1-1; 8 bases map to TRBD1. Germline assignment: CDR1 SNHLY and CDR2 FYNNEI. With 3 bases clipped from V and 6 bases from J, the junction kept 15 bases outside the gene matches. The CDR3 runs to 17 residues. The DNA for the CDR3 is TGTGCCAGCAGTGAGGGCAAGTTAGGACAGGGAAAGGCTGAAGCTTTCTTT. This sequence encodes CASSEGKLGQGKAEAFF.

The chain couples TRBV20-1 to TRBJ2-1; 8 nucleotides agree with TRBD1. The germline V gene encodes CDR1 DFQATT and CDR2 SNEGSKA (reference sequence). The CDR3 contains 13 residues. The V segment lost 3 bases and the J segment 10 bases; nucleotides outside the gene matches: 8. The DNA for the CDR3 is TGCAGTGCTAGTATTCAGGGGGCGGGAGAGCAGTTCTTC. Its protein is CSASIQGAGEQFF.

Regarding this clone: Other DNA sequences of this sample code for an identical CDR3. The rearrangement links TRBV10-3 to TRBJ1-2; 9 nucleotides align to TRBD1. The V segment lost 4 bases and the J segment 4 bases; nucleotides outside the gene matches: 4. The V gene's germline CDR1 is ENHRY and CDR2 SYGVKD. The CDR3 length is 14 residues. The CDR3 nucleotides read TGTGCCATCAGTGGTACAGGGGGCGGCTATGGCTACACCTTC. Its protein is CAISGTGGGYGYTF.

The gene calls are TRBV5-1 and TRBJ1-2; the match to TRBD1 covers 7 bases. The J segment lost 6 bases and the V segment lost 4 bases, leaving 3 bases of the junction unmatched. The CDR3 length is 12 residues. The germline V gene encodes CDR1 SGHRS and CDR2 YFSETQ. CDR3 sequence reads: CASSRDRDGYTF. CDR3 DNA sequence: TGCGCCAGCAGCCGCGACAGGGATGGCTACACCTTC.

The CDR3, as DNA: TGCGCCAGCAGCCAATCGGGGACTGTGAACACTGAAGCTTTCTTT. The encoded protein is CASSQSGTVNTEAFF. V usage is TRBV4-3 and J usage is TRBJ1-1, with a possible D match to TRBD1 (5 bases). The ends were cut back, 2 bases at V and 0 bases at J, with 10 bases in the middle. Looked up from germline, CDR1 is LGHNA and CDR2 is YSLEER. The CDR3 length is 15 residues.

The chain has TRBV6-4 and TRBJ1-6, with D possibly TRBD1 on 5 matching bases. This CDR3 is 10 amino acids long. CDR1 is MRHNA, CDR2 SNTAGT, per germline. The CDR3 is CPPGGSPLHF. Here the CDR3 DNA reads TGTCCACCGGGGGGTTCACCCCTCCACTTT.

The chain joins TRBV19 to TRBJ1-1; 9 bases are shared with TRBD1. Looked up from germline, CDR1 is LNHDA and CDR2 is SQIVND (reference sequence). The CDR3 covers 16 residues. J lost 0 bases, V lost 8 bases, and 10 bases had no gene match. CDR3 sequence reads: CASRWDRELMNTEAFF. The CDR3 DNA reads TGTGCCAGTCGGTGGGACAGGGAATTGATGAACACTGAAGCTTTCTTT. Based on the CDR3 plus reference TRBV19 and TRBJ1-1, the full variable domain is DGGITQSPKYLFRKEGQNVTLSCEQNLNHDAMYWYRQDPGQGLRLIYYSQIVNDFQKGDIAEGYSVSREKKESFPLTVTSAQKNPTAFYLCASRWDRELMNTEAFFGQGTRLTVV.

The V call is TRBV5-1, the J call TRBJ2-7; possibly TRBD1 for D (5 bases). Trimming stripped 4 bases from V and 2 bases from J, with 19 bases between. Germline CDR1 reads SGHRS; CDR2 reads YFSETQ. There are 16 residues in the CDR3. The CDR3 DNA is TGCGCCAGCAGCCCGAGCTTCTCGACAGCCGCCTACGAGCAGTACTTC. Protein product: CASSPSFSTAAYEQYF.

The chain couples TRBV6-5 to TRBJ1-2, with D perhaps matching TRBD1 (6 bases). Trimming stripped 0 bases from V and 3 bases from J, with 11 bases between. CDR1 is MNHEY and CDR2 is SVGAGI in the germline V gene. The CDR3 runs 15 residues. CDR3 sequence reads: CASSYSLGGDYGYTF. As DNA, the CDR3 is TGTGCCAGCAGTTACTCGTTAGGGGGGGACTATGGCTACACCTTC.

In its sample, this clone was seen once. The genes are TRBV5-5 and TRBJ1-1; D might be TRBD1 (5 bases). V was trimmed by 1 base and J by 6 bases, leaving 7 bases between them. This CDR3 comprises 12 residues. Germline V gene lookup returns CDR1 SGHKS and CDR2 YYEKEE (reference sequence). CDR3 residues: CASSLRGAEAFF. The CDR3, as DNA: TGTGCCAGCAGCTTGCGGGGGGCTGAAGCTTTCTTT. The full variable domain, its missing parts supplied by reference TRBV5-5 and TRBJ1-1, is DAGVTQSPTHLIKTRGQQVTLRCSPISGHKSVSWYQQVLGQGPQFIFQYYEKEERGRGNFPDRFSARQFPNYSSELNVNALLLGDSALYLCASSLRGAEAFFGQGTRLTVV.

V usage is TRBV5-8 and J usage is TRBJ2-7; 7 bases map to TRBD1. Germline-derived CDR1 and CDR2 are SGHTS and YDEGEE. The CDR3 runs to 17 residues. V shed 3 bases, J shed 2 bases, and the junction held 14 bases outside the gene matches. CDR3 amino acids: CASSSPLRTGLTYEQYF. In DNA, the CDR3 is TGTGCCAGCAGCTCCCCATTAAGGACAGGACTGACCTACGAGCAGTACTTC.

The chain joins TRBV19 to TRBJ1-4; 10 bases fit TRBD1. Per germline, CDR1 LNHDA and CDR2 SQIVND (reference sequence). Trimming took 6 bases from V and 7 from J; bases not matched to a gene: 5. CDR3 length equals 14 residues. The DNA for the CDR3 is TGTGCCAGTAGGACGACAGGGGGCATTGAAAAACTGTTTTTT. Amino acid sequence: CASRTTGGIEKLFF. Using reference TRBV19 and TRBJ1-4 for the parts outside the CDR3, the full variable domain is DGGITQSPKYLFRKEGQNVTLSCEQNLNHDAMYWYRQDPGQGLRLIYYSQIVNDFQKGDIAEGYSVSREKKESFPLTVTSAQKNPTAFYLCASRTTGGIEKLFFGSGTQLSVL.

V is TRBV5-8 and J is TRBJ2-5, with D possibly TRBD2 on 6 matching bases. CDR1 is SGHTS and CDR2 is YDEGEE in the germline V gene. This CDR3 region has 15 residues. V shed 0 bases and J shed 3 bases, with 12 bases lying between them. The CDR3 sequence: CASSLENRREETQYF. The CDR3 region has the DNA TGTGCCAGCAGCTTGGAAAACAGGAGGGAAGAGACCCAGTACTTC.

The chain couples TRBV5-1 to TRBJ2-2; 8 bases fit TRBD1. CDR1 and CDR2 from the germline V gene are SGHRS and YFSETQ. The CDR3 covers 16 residues. The ends lost 2 bases at V and 0 bases at J; junction bases unmatched: 3. The CDR3 spells CASSLTTGANTGELFF. The CDR3 coding sequence is TGCGCCAGCAGCTTAACGACAGGGGCGAACACCGGGGAGCTGTTTTTT.

The chain uses TRBV5-1 and TRBJ1-1; TRBD1 agrees at 8 bases. V gave up 7 bases and J gave up 2 bases; unmatched junction bases: 7. This CDR3 spans 14 amino acids. CDR1 is SGHRS and CDR2 is YFSETQ in the germline V gene. Here the CDR3 reads CASFPGGSNTEAFF. The CDR3 bases are TGCGCCAGCTTCCCAGGGGGCAGTAACACTGAAGCTTTCTTT.

The rearrangement links TRBV6-5 to TRBJ2-7; weak D call: TRBD1 (5 bases). This CDR3 is built from 13 residues. The germline gives CDR1 MNHEY, CDR2 SVGAGI. Trimming pared 7 bases from V and 3 bases from J, leaving 13 bases between. The CDR3 DNA reads as TGTGCCAGCACTACAGGCAGTAGCTACGAGCAGTACTTC. This translates into CASTTGSSYEQYF.

The chain employs TRBV2 and TRBJ1-3; D is unclear. Trimming shortened V by 2 bases and J by 0 bases, and 8 bases separated the two germline ends. Germline assignment: CDR1 SNHLY and CDR2 FYNNEI. The length of the CDR3 is 15 residues. CDR3 nucleotides: TGTGCCAGCAGTGAACAGGAACACTCTGGAAACACCATATATTTT. Protein sequence: CASSEQEHSGNTIYF.

The CDR3 DNA follows: TGCAGCGTTGGGGGTATAGGGGGTGCCGGGGAGCTGTTTTTT. Encoded protein: CSVGGIGGAGELFF. The chain uses TRBV29-1 and TRBJ2-2; D is possibly TRBD1 (6 bases). The CDR3 loop spans 14 amino acids. Trimming removed 4 bases from V and 6 bases from J, with 15 bases in between. CDR1 is SQVTM and CDR2 is ANQGSEA in the germline V gene.

This clone has a single count. The gene calls are TRBV9 and TRBJ2-2; D might be TRBD2 (5 bases). Germline CDR1 and CDR2: SGDLS and YYNGEE. CDR3 length: 14 residues. Trimming removed 2 bases from V and 3 bases from J, with 8 bases in between. The CDR3 DNA follows: TGTGCCAGCAGCGTTTACGGGGACACCGGGGAGCTGTTTTTT. Translated: CASSVYGDTGELFF.

V is TRBV19 and J is TRBJ1-1; D unclear. CDR1 LNHDA and CDR2 SQIVND come from the germline V gene (reference sequence). The CDR3 is made up of 15 amino acids. V lost 7 bases, J lost 0 bases, and 15 bases lay in between. CDR3 DNA sequence: TGTGCCAGTATTCGTGGGCAGGCCATGAACACTGAAGCTTTCTTT. Translated, it gives CASIRGQAMNTEAFF.